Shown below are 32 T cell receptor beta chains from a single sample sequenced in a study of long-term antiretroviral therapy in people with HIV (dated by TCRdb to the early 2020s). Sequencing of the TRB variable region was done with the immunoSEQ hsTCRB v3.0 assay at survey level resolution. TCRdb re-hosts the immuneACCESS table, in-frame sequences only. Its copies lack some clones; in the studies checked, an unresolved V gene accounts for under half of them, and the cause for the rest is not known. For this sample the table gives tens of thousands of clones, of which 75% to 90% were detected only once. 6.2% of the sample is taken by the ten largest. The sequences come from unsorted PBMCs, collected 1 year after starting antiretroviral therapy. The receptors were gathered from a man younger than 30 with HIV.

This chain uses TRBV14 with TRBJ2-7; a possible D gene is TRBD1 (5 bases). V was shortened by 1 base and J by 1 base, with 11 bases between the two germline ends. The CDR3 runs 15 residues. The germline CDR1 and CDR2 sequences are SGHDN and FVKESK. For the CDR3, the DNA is TGTGCCAGCAGCCAAGTTCAGGGATTTTCCTACGAGCAGTACTTC. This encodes CASSQVQGFSYEQYF.

The CDR3 loop reads CASSWGVSPYEQFF. The CDR3 bases are TGTGCCAGCAGCTGGGGGGTCTCTCCGTATGAGCAGTTCTTC. The chain combines TRBV5-6 with TRBJ2-1; possibly TRBD2 for D (6 bases). Germline V CDR1 and CDR2: SGHDT, YYEEEE. This CDR3 region has 14 residues. V was cut by 3 bases and J by 8 bases, with 15 bases left in between.

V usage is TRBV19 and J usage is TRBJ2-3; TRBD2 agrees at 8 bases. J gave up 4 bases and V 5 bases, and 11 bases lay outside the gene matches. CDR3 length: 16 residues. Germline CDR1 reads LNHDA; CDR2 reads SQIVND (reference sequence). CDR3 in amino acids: CASSREGLGESDTQYF. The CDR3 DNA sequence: TGTGCCAGTAGTCGAGAGGGACTAGGAGAGTCAGATACGCAGTATTTT.

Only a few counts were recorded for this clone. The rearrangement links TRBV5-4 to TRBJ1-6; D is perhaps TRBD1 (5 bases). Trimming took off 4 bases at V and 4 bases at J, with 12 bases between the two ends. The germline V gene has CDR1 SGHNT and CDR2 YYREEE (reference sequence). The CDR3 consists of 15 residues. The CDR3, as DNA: TGTGCCAGCAGCCCCCGGGACGGATATAATTCACCCCTCCACTTT. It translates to CASSPRDGYNSPLHF.

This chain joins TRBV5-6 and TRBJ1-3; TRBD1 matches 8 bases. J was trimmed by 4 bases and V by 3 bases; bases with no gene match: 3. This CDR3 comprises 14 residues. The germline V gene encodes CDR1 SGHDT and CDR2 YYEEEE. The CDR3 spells CASSSQGGGNTIYF. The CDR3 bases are TGTGCCAGCAGCTCACAGGGGGGAGGAAACACCATATATTTT.

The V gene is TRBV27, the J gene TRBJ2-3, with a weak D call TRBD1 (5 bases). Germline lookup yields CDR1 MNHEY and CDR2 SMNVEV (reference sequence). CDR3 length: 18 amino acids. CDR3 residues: CGYPKVSRGGGSTDTQYF. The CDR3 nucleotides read TGTGGCTACCCCAAAGTAAGTAGGGGCGGTGGGAGCACAGATACGCAGTATTTT.

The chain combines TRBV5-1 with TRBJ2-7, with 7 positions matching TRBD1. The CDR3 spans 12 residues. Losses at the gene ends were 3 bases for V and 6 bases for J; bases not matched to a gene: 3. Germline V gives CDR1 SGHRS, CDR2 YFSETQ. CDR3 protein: CASSSTGFEQYF. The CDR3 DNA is TGCGCCAGCAGCTCGACAGGGTTCGAGCAGTACTTC.

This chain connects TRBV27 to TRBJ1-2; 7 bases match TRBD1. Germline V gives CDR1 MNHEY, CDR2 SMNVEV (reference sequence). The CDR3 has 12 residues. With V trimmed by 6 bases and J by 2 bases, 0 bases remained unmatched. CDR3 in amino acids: CASRGQNYGYTF. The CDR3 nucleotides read TGTGCCAGCAGGGGACAGAACTATGGCTACACCTTC.

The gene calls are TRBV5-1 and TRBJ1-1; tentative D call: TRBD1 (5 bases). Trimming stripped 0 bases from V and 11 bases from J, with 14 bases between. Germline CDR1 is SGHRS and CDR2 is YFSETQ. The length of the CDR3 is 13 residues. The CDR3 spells CASSLGGTPEAFF. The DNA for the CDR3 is TGCGCCAGCAGCTTGGGGGGGACCCCCGAGGCTTTCTTT.

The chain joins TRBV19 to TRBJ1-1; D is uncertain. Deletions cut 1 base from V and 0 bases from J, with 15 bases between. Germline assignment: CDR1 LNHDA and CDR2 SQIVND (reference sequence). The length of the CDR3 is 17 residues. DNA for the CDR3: TGTGCCAGTAGTATAGGTTCAAGGGTATCAGTGAACACTGAAGCTTTCTTT. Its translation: CASSIGSRVSVNTEAFF.

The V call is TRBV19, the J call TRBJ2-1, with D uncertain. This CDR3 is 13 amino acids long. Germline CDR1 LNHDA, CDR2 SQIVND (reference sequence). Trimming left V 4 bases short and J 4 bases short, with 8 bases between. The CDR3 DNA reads TGTGCCAGTAGTACCACAGAGTACAATGAGCAGTTCTTC. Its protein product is CASSTTEYNEQFF.

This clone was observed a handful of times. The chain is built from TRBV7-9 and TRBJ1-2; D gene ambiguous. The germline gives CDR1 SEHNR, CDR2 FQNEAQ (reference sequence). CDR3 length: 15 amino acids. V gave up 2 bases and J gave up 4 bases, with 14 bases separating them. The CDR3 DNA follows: TGTGCCAGCAGCTTATCGGCCTCAACCATCTATGGCTACACCTTC. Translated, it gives CASSLSASTIYGYTF.

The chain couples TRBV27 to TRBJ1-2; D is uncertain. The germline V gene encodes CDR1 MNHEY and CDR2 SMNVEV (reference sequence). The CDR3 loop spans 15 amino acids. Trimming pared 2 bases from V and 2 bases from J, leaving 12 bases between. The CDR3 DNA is TGTGCCAGCAGTTTAAACATGGTCGGGAACTATGGCTACACCTTC. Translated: CASSLNMVGNYGYTF.

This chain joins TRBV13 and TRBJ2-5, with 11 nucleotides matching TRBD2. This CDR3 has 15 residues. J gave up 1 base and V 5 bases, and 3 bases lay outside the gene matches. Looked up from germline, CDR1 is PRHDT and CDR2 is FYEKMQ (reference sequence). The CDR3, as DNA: TGTGCCAGCAGCCCGGGACTAGCGGCCCAAGAGACCCAGTACTTC. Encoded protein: CASSPGLAAQETQYF.

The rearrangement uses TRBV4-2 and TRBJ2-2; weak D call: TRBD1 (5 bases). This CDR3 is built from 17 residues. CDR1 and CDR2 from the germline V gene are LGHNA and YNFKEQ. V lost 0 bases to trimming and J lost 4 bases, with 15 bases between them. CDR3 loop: CASSQDHPQGSTGELFF. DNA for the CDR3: TGTGCCAGCAGCCAAGATCACCCGCAGGGATCCACCGGGGAGCTGTTTTTT.

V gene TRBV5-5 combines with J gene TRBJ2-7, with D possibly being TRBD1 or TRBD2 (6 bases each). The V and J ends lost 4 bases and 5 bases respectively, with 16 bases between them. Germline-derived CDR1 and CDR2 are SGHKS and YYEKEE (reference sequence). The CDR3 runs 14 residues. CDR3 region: CASSRGQEIDEQYF. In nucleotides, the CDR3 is TGTGCCAGCAGCCGGGGGCAGGAGATCGACGAGCAGTACTTC.

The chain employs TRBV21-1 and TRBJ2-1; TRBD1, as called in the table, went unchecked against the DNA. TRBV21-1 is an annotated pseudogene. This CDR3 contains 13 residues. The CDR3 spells CASSATGINEQFF. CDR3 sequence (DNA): TGTGCCAGCAGCGCCACAGGGATCAATGAGCAGTTCTTC.

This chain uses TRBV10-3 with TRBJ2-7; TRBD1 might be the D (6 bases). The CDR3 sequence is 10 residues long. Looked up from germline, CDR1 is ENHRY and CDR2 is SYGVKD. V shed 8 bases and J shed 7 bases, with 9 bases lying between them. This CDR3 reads CAIGGREQYF. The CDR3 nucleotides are TGTGCCATCGGGGGCAGGGAGCAGTACTTC.

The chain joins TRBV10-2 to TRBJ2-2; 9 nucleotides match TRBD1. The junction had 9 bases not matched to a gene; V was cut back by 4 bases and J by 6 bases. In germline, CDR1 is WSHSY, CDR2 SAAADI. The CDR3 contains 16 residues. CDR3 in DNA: TGCGCCAGCAGTGGGAAGGGACAGGGAGGTGCCGGGGAGCTGTTTTTT. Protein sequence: CASSGKGQGGAGELFF.

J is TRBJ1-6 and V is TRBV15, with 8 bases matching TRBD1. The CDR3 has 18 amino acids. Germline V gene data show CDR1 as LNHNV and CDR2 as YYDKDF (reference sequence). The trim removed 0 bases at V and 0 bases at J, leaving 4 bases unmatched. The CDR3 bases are TGTGCCACCAGCAGAGATGGGGACAGGAGCTCCTATAATTCACCCCTCCACTTT. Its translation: CATSRDGDRSSYNSPLHF.

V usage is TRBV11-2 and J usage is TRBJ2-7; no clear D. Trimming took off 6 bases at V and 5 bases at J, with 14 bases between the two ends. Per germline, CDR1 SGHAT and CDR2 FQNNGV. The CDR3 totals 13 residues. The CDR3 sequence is CASSRVSVHEQYF. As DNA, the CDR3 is TGTGCCAGCAGTCGGGTTTCCGTCCACGAGCAGTACTTC.

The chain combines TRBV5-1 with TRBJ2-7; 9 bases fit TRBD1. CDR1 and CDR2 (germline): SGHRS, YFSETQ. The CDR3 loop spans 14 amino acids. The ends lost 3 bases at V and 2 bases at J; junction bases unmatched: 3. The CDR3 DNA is TGCGCCAGCAGCTATACAGGGGGCACCTACGAGCAGTACTTC. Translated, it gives CASSYTGGTYEQYF. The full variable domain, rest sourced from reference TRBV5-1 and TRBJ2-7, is KAGVTQTPRYLIKTRGQQVTLSCSPISGHRSVSWYQQTPGQGLQFLFEYFSETQRNKGNFPGRFSGRQFSNSRSEMNVSTLELGDSALYLCASSYTGGTYEQYFGPGTRLTVT.

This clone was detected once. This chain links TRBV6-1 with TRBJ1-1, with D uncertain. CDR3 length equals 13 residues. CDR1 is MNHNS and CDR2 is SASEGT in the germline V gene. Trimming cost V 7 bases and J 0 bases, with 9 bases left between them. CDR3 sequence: CASIGTLNTEAFF. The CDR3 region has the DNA TGTGCCAGCATAGGCACACTGAACACTGAAGCTTTCTTT.

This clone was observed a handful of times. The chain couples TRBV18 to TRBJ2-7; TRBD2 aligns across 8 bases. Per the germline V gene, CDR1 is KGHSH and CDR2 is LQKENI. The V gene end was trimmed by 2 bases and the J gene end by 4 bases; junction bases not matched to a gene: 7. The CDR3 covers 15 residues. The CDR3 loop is CASSPETSVGYEQYF. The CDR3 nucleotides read TGTGCCAGCTCACCAGAGACTAGCGTGGGGTACGAGCAGTACTTC.

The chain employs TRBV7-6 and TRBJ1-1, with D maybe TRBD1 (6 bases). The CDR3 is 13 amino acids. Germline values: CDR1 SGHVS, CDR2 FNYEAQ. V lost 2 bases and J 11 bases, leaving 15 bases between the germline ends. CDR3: CASSLQGTGQAFF. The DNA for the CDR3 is TGTGCCAGCAGCTTACAGGGGACGGGGCAGGCTTTCTTT.

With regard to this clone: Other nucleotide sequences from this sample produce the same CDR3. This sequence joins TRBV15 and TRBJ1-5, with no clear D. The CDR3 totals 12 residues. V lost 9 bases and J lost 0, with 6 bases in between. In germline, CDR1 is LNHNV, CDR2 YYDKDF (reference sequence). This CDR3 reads CATRDSNQPQHF. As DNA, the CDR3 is TGTGCCACTCGGGATAGCAATCAGCCCCAGCATTTT.

CDR3 loop: CASSFQLAGASEQFF. The CDR3 DNA follows: TGTGCCAGCAGTTTCCAACTAGCGGGAGCAAGTGAGCAGTTCTTC. This chain joins TRBV27 and TRBJ2-1, with 11 bases matching TRBD2. Germline values: CDR1 MNHEY, CDR2 SMNVEV (reference sequence). CDR3 size: 15 residues. V was pared by 3 bases and J by 9 bases, with 7 bases of the junction left unmatched.

The CDR3 DNA follows: TGCGCCAGCAGCCAAGAGAGGGACAGGGACTACGAGCAGTACTTC. Translating gives CASSQERDRDYEQYF. The chain links TRBV4-1 to TRBJ2-7, with 9 positions matching TRBD1. CDR3 length: 15 residues. CDR1 is MGHRA, CDR2 YSYEKL, per germline. Trimming at V came to 0 bases and at J to 3 bases, leaving 3 bases not matched to a gene.

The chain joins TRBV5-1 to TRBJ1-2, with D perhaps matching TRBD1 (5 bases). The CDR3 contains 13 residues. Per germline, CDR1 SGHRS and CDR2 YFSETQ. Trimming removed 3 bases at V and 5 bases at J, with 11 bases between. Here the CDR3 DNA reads TGCGCCAGCAGCTGGGGACTTGGGTATGGCTACACCTTC. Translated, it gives CASSWGLGYGYTF. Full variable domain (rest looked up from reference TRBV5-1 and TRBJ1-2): KAGVTQTPRYLIKTRGQQVTLSCSPISGHRSVSWYQQTPGQGLQFLFEYFSETQRNKGNFPGRFSGRQFSNSRSEMNVSTLELGDSALYLCASSWGLGYGYTFGSGTRLTVV.

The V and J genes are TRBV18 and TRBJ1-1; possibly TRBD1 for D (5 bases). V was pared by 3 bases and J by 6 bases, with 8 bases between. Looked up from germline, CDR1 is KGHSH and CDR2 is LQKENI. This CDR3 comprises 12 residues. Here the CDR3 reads CASSPGAAEAFF. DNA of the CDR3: TGTGCCAGCTCACCTGGGGCGGCTGAAGCTTTCTTT. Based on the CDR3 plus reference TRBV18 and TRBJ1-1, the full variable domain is NAGVMQNPRHLVRRRGQEARLRCSPMKGHSHVYWYRQLPEEGLKFMVYLQKENIIDESGMPKERFSAEFPKEGPSILRIQQVVRGDSAAYFCASSPGAAEAFFGQGTRLTVV.

For the CDR3, the DNA is TGTGCCAGCAGTTTATCGGGGGGCCATGGCTACACCTTC. Its translation: CASSLSGGHGYTF. This chain links TRBV28 with TRBJ1-2; TRBD1 might be the D (6 bases). Germline CDR1 MDHEN, CDR2 SYDVKM. V lost 1 base, J lost 6 bases, and 9 bases lay in between. The CDR3 contains 13 residues.

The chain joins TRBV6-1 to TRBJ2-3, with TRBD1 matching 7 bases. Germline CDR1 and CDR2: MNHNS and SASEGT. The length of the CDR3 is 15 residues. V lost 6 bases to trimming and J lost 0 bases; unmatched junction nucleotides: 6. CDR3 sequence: CASRQGIPSTDTQYF. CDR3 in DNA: TGTGCCAGCAGACAGGGGATTCCTAGCACAGATACGCAGTATTTT.